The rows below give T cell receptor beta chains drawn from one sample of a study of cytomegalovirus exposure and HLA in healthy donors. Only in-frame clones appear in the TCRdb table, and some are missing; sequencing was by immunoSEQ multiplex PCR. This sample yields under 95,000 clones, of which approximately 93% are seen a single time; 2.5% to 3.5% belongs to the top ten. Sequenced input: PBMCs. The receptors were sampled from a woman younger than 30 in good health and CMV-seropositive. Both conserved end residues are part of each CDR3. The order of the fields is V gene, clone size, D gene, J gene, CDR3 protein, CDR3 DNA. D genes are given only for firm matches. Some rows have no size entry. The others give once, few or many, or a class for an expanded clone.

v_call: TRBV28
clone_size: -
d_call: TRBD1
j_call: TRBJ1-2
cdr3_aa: CASSFSRGHGYTF
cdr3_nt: TGTGCCAGCAGTTTTTCCAGGGGGCATGGCTACACCTTC

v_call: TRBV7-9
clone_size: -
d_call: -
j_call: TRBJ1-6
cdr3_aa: CASSLGGQGRILINSPLHF
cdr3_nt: TGTGCCAGCAGCTTAGGAGGGCAGGGGAGAATTTTAATTAATTCACCCCTCCACTTT

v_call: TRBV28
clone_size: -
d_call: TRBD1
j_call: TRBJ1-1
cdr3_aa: CASSWWTGANTEAFF
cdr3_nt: TGTGCCAGCAGTTGGTGGACAGGGGCGAACACTGAAGCTTTCTTT

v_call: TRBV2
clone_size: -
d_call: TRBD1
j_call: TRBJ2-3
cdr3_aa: CASSENRGSDTQYF
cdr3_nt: TGTGCCAGCAGTGAAAACAGGGGGTCAGATACGCAGTATTTT

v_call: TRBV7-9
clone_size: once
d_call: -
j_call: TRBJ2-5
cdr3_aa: CASSLTARETQYF
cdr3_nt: TGTGCCAGCAGCTTAACTGCTCGTGAGACCCAGTACTTC

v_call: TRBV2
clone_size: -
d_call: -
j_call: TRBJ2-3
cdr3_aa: CASSESGPPTDTQYF
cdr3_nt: TGTGCCAGCAGCGAATCAGGGCCCCCCACAGATACGCAGTATTTT

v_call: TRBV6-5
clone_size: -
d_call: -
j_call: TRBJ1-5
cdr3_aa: CASRAKLGNQPQHF
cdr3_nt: TGTGCCAGTAGAGCCAAATTGGGCAATCAGCCCCAGCATTTT

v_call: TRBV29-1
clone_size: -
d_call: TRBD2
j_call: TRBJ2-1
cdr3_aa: CSVASGGLNEQFF
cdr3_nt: TGCAGCGTTGCTAGCGGGGGGTTAAATGAGCAGTTCTTC

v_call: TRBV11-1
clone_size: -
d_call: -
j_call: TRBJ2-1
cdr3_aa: CASSLPAAAYNEQFF
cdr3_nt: TGTGCCAGCAGCTTACCAGCGGCCGCCTACAATGAGCAGTTCTTC

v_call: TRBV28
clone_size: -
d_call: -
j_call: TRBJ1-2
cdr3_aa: CASSLSVRVGGYTF
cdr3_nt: TGTGCCAGCAGTTTATCTGTCAGGGTTGGTGGCTACACCTTC

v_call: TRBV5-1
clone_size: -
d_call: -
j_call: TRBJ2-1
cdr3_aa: CASSLVRGSEFF
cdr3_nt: TGCGCCAGCAGCTTGGTCAGGGGTAGCGAGTTCTTC

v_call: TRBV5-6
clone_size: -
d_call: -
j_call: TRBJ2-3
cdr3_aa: CASSLLGTDTQYF
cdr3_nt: TGTGCCAGCAGCTTGTTAGGCACAGATACGCAGTATTTT

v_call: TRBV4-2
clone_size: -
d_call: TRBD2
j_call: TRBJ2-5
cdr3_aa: CASSQDRGLAGSDPVGQYF
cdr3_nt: TGTGCCAGCAGCCAAGACCGAGGACTAGCGGGGAGCGACCCTGTGGGCCAGTACTTC

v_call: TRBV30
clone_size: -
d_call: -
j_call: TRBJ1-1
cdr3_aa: CAWRGGVHTEAFF
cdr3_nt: TGTGCCTGGAGAGGGGGGGTCCACACTGAAGCTTTCTTT

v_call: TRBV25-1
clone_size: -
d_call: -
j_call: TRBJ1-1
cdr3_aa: CASSEFFQGRTEAFF
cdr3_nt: TGTGCCAGCAGTGAATTTTTTCAGGGGAGAACTGAAGCTTTCTTT

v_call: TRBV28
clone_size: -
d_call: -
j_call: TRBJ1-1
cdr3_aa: CASSLAGEAFF
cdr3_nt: TGTGCCAGCAGTTTGGCGGGTGAAGCTTTCTTT

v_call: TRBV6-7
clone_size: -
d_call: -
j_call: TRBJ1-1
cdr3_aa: CASSYFREFAEAFF
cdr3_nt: TGTGCCAGCAGTTACTTCAGGGAATTTGCTGAAGCTTTCTTT

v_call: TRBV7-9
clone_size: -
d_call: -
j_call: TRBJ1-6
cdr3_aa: CASSGFEGVSYNSPLHF
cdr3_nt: TGTGCCAGCAGCGGGTTTGAGGGGGTATCCTATAATTCACCCCTCCACTTT

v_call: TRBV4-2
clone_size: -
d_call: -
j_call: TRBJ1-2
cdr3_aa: CASSQASDRNYGYTF
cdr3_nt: TGTGCCAGCAGCCAAGCCTCTGACAGGAACTATGGCTACACCTTC

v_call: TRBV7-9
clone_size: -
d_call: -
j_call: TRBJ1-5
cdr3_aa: CASSLTGLSNQPQHF
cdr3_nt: TGTGCCAGCAGCTTAACCGGACTCAGCAATCAGCCCCAGCATTTT

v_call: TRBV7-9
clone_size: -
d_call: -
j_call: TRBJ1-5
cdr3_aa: CASSSPSADKSNQPQHF
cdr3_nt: TGTGCCAGCAGCTCCCCCAGCGCGGACAAGAGCAATCAGCCCCAGCATTTT

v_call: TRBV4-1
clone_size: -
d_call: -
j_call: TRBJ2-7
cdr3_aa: CASSQAGTYSYEQYF
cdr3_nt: TGCGCCAGCAGCCAAGCCGGGACTTACTCCTACGAGCAGTACTTC

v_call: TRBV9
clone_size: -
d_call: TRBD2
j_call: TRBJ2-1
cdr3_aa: CASSAFQIAGASKHNEQFF
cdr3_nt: TGTGCCAGCAGCGCCTTCCAGATAGCGGGGGCCTCAAAACACAATGAGCAGTTCTTC

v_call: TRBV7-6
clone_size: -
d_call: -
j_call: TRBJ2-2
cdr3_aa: CATLQGPNTGELFF
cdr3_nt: TGTGCCACGCTCCAGGGCCCGAACACCGGGGAGCTGTTTTTT

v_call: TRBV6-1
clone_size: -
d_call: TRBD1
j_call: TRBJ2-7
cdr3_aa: CASSGILGTGDLYEQYF
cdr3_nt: TGTGCCAGCAGTGGAATATTAGGGACAGGGGATCTCTACGAGCAGTACTTC

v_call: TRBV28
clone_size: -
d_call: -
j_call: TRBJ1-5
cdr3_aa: CASRASSNQPQHF
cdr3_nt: TGTGCCAGCAGAGCCTCAAGCAATCAGCCCCAGCATTTT

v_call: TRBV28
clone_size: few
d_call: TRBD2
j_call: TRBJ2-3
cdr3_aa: CAGGRAGTDTQYF
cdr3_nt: TGTGCGGGAGGGAGGGCCGGCACAGATACGCAGTATTTT

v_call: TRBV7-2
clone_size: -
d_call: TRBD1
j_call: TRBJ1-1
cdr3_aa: CASRTLPQGALATFF
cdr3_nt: TGTGCCAGCAGAACCTTACCTCAGGGGGCTCTAGCTACTTTCTTT

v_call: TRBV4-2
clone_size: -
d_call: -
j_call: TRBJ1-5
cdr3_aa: CAIRNIKAGSNQPQHF
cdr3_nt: TGTGCCATCCGCAACATTAAGGCAGGTAGCAATCAGCCCCAGCATTTT

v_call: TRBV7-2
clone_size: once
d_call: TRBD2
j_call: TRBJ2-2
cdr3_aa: CASSSWTSDGELFF
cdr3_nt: TGTGCCAGCAGCTCCTGGACTAGCGACGGGGAGCTGTTTTTT

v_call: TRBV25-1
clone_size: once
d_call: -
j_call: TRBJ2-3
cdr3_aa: CASTSPAESTDTQYF
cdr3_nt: TGTGCCAGCACCTCCCCGGCGGAGAGCACAGATACGCAGTATTTT

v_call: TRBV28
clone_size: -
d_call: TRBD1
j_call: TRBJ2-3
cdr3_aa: CASRQGWADTQYF
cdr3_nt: TGTGCCAGCAGACAGGGGTGGGCAGATACGCAGTATTTT

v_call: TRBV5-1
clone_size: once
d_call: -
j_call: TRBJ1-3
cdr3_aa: CASSWSSGNTIYF
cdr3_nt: TGCGCCAGCAGCTGGAGCTCTGGAAACACCATATATTTT

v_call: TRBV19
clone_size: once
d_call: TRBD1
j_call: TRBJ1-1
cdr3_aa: CASEGQRNTEAFF
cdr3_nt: TGTGCCAGTGAGGGACAGAGGAACACTGAAGCTTTCTTT

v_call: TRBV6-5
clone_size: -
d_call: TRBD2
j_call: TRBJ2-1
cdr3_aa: CASSSGRRNEQFF
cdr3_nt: TGTGCCAGCAGCAGCGGGAGGAGGAATGAGCAGTTCTTC

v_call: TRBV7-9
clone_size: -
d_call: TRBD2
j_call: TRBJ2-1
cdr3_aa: CASSLVFSREGYNEQFF
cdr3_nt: TGTGCCAGCAGCTTAGTTTTTAGTCGGGAGGGCTACAATGAGCAGTTCTTC

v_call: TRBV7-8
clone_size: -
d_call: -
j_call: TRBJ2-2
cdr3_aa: CASSLQGPGTGELFF
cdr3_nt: TGTGCCAGCAGCTTACAGGGCCCTGGCACCGGGGAGCTGTTTTTT

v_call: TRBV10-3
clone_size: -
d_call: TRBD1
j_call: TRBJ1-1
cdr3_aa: CAIKLDRESGTEAFF
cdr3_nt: TGTGCCATCAAGCTGGACAGGGAATCGGGGACTGAAGCTTTCTTT

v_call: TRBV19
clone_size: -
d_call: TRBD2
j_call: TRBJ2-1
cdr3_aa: CASSSQPGLAGDEQFF
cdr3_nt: TGTGCCAGTAGCTCCCAACCGGGACTAGCGGGAGACGAGCAGTTCTTC

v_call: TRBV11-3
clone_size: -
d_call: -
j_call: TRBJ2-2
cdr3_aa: CASRSVSGDAGELFF
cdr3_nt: TGTGCCAGCAGATCCGTGTCGGGGGACGCCGGGGAGCTGTTTTTT

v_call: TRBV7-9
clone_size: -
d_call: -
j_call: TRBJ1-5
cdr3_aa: CASSSTRGGDQPQHF
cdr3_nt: TGTGCCAGCAGCTCCACTAGAGGGGGGGATCAGCCCCAGCATTTT

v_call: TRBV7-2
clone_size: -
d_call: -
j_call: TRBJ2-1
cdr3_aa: CASSLAHRSRSGNEQFF
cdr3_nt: TGTGCCAGCAGCTTAGCTCACAGGTCCAGGTCAGGGAATGAGCAGTTCTTC

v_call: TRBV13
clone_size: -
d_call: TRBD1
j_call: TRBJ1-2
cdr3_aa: CASRPQGAMYGYTF
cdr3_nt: TGTGCCAGCAGGCCACAGGGGGCGATGTATGGCTACACCTTC

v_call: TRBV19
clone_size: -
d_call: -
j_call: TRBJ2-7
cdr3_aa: CASSMGLSYEQYF
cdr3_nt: TGTGCCAGTAGTATGGGACTTTCCTACGAGCAGTACTTC

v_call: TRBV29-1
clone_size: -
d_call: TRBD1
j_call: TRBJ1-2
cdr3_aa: CSVLQGNYGYTF
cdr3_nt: TGCAGCGTTCTACAGGGGAACTATGGCTACACCTTC

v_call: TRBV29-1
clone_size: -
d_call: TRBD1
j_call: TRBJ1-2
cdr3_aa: CSVRPDRAARGYGYTF
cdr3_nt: TGCAGCGTACGCCCGGACAGGGCAGCGAGGGGCTATGGCTACACCTTC

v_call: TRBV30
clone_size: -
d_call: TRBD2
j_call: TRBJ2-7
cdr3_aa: CAWSLGRGDEQYF
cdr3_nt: TGTGCCTGGAGCCTAGGGCGGGGGGACGAGCAGTACTTC

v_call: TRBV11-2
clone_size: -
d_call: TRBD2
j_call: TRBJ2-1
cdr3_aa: CASRGLADYNEQFF
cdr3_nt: TGTGCCAGCAGAGGACTAGCGGACTACAATGAGCAGTTCTTC

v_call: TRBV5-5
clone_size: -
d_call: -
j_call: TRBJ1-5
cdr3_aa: CASSLYRVEGNQPQHF
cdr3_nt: TGTGCCAGCAGCTTGTACAGGGTGGAGGGCAATCAGCCCCAGCATTTT

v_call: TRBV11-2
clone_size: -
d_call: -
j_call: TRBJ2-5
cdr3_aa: CASSLLLRGWETQYF
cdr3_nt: TGTGCCAGCAGCTTGTTATTAAGGGGCTGGGAGACCCAGTACTTC

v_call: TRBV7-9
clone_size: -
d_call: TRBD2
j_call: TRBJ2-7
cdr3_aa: CASSPPPKRGVYEQYF
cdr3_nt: TGTGCCAGCAGCCCACCCCCTAAGCGGGGAGTCTACGAGCAGTACTTC

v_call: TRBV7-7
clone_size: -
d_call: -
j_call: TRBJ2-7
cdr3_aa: CASSLGPGAEQYF
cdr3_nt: TGTGCCAGCAGCTTAGGCCCAGGGGCCGAGCAGTACTTC

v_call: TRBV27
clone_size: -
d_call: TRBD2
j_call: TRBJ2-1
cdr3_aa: CASKTYSGSMNNEQFF
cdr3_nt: TGTGCCAGCAAAACCTATAGCGGGAGTATGAACAATGAGCAGTTCTTC